These 26 T cell receptor beta chains share one sample of origin, sequenced in a study of metastatic and nonmetastatic thyroid tumors. TCRdb recomputed clones from the PCR reads via MiXCR. The data contain 91,000 or so clones, about 12% of them singletons. Thyroid surgery had not been preceded by any treatment in any patient. The material sequenced was blood. These receptors were obtained from a female donor with papillary thyroid cancer or a benign thyroid nodule (not recorded which). Some clones in this sample may be carry-over from other donors' samples.

This clone has at least ten counts. As DNA, the CDR3 is TGTGCCACCCAGGGACAGGGAATGAATGGCTACACCTTC. Translation gives CATQGQGMNGYTF. V is TRBV24-1 and J is TRBJ1-2, with 9 bases aligning to TRBD1. The V and J ends lost 9 bases and 6 bases, in that order; junction bases with no gene match: 7. This CDR3 region has 13 residues. Germline-derived CDR1 and CDR2 are KGHDR and SFDVKD.

The chain has TRBV10-3 and TRBJ2-5; 10 bases map to TRBD1. Germline loops: CDR1 ENHRY, CDR2 SYGVKD. The length of the CDR3 is 19 residues. V lost 3 bases and J lost 2; bases outside the gene matches: 15. For the CDR3, the DNA is TGTGCCATCAGTGATTCAGGGTCGGGGACAGGGGTCCCACAAGAGACCCAGTACTTC. Its translation is CAISDSGSGTGVPQETQYF.

This clone was recorded at least ten times. The same CDR3 arises from other DNA sequences in this sample as well. The chain carries TRBV6-5 and TRBJ1-1; D gene ambiguous. The V end lost 0 bases, the J end lost 5 bases, and 7 bases lay between the germline ends. The germline V gene encodes CDR1 MNHEY and CDR2 SVGAGI. The CDR3 length is 13 residues. This CDR3 is CASSYSGRTEAFF. The CDR3 nucleotides are TGTGCCAGCAGTTACTCCGGGCGGACTGAAGCTTTCTTT.

Note on this clone: It may be a read error: a sequence one base away is much more abundant. This chain uses TRBV3-1 with TRBJ2-2; D unresolved. CDR1 is LGHDT and CDR2 is YNNKEL in the germline V gene (reference sequence). Trimming shortened V by 3 bases and J by 8 bases, and 25 bases separated the two germline ends. CDR3 length: 18 amino acids. CDR3 in DNA: TGTGCCAGCAGCCATGGGGTCTCCACGACTCGAGGACGAGGGGAGCTGTTTTTT. As protein: CASSHGVSTTRGRGELFF.

This clone was seen a handful of times. The chain recombines TRBV11-2 with TRBJ1-2; TRBD1 matches 9 bases. This CDR3 has 13 residues. Trimming at V came to 7 bases and at J to 4 bases, leaving 4 bases not matched to a gene. CDR1 SGHAT and CDR2 FQNNGV come from the germline V gene. The CDR3 DNA reads TGTGCCAGCAAAGGACAGGGGTTCTATGGCTACACCTTC. Translation: CASKGQGFYGYTF.

To note about this clone: Just one base apart from a much larger clone, this may be a read error. The chain joins TRBV7-6 to TRBJ2-3; the match to TRBD2 covers 8 bases. After removal of 7 bases from V and 0 bases from J, the junction contained 15 bases not matched to a gene. Germline CDR1 is SGHVS and CDR2 is FNYEAQ. The CDR3 totals 18 residues. CDR3 nucleotides: TGTGCCAGCAACCCGAGTCCGCGGGAGGTCGATAGCACAGATACGCAGTATTTT. Translation: CASNPSPREVDSTDTQYF. Filled out from reference TRBV7-6 and TRBJ2-3, the complete variable domain reads GAGVSQSPRYKVTKRGQDVALRCDPISGHVSLYWYRQALGQGPEFLTYFNYEAQQDKSGLPNDRFSAERPEGSISTLTIQRTEQRDSAMYRCASNPSPREVDSTDTQYFGPGTRLTVL.

This clone was found many times. Here the CDR3 reads CASSTPPNEKLFF. DNA of the CDR3: TGTGCCAGTAGTACGCCCCCCAATGAAAAACTGTTTTTT. The chain couples TRBV19 to TRBJ1-4; no clear D. This CDR3 has 13 amino acids. Germline CDR1 is LNHDA and CDR2 is SQIVND (reference sequence). Trimming pared 4 bases from V and 5 bases from J, leaving 8 bases between.

In its sample, this clone was seen many times. The chain links TRBV27 to TRBJ1-6; no definite D call. This CDR3 contains 17 residues. CDR1 and CDR2 (germline): MNHEY, SMNVEV (reference sequence). Trimming pared 3 bases from V and 0 bases from J, leaving 12 bases between. DNA of the CDR3: TGTGCCAGCAGTTTCGGACTACCAAGCTCCTATAATTCACCCCTCCACTTT. Translation gives CASSFGLPSSYNSPLHF.

V usage is TRBV15 and J usage is TRBJ1-5; D is uncertain. Germline V gives CDR1 LNHNV, CDR2 YYDKDF (reference sequence). Trimming stripped 1 base from V and 2 bases from J, with 15 bases between. CDR3 length: 17 residues. Written as DNA, the CDR3 is TGTGCCACCAGCAGAGGGACCCTGTTGATTGGCAATCAGCCCCAGCATTTT. This encodes CATSRGTLLIGNQPQHF. Full variable domain (rest looked up from reference TRBV15 and TRBJ1-5): DAMVIQNPRYQVTQFGKPVTLSCSQTLNHNVMYWYQQKSSQAPKLLFHYYDKDFNNEADTPDNFQSRRPNTSFCFLDIRSPGLGDTAMYLCATSRGTLLIGNQPQHFGDGTRLSIL.

This clone has a count of ten or more. This chain links TRBV28 with TRBJ2-1; 7 bases are shared with TRBD2. CDR1 and CDR2 (germline): MDHEN, SYDVKM. This CDR3 region has 15 residues. J was trimmed by 8 bases and V by 2 bases; bases with no gene match: 9. CDR3 bases: TGTGCCAGCAGTTTACGCGGGAGTCCCGCCGATGAGCAGTTCTTC. Translated, it gives CASSLRGSPADEQFF.

This clone has a handful of counts. It may be a read error: a sequence one base away is much more abundant. The V and J genes are TRBV12-1 and TRBJ2-5. TRBV12-1 is noted as a pseudogene. CDR3 length: 11 amino acids. The DNA of the CDR3 is TGTGCCAGCAGCCTCCTTGAGACCAAGTACTTC. Residues: CASSLLETKYF.

This clone was counted many times. The chain carries TRBV2 and TRBJ1-6; possible D gene TRBD1, 5 bases. The CDR3 contains 14 residues. Germline-derived CDR1 and CDR2 are SNHLY and FYNNEI. V lost 6 bases and J lost 7, with 13 bases in between. DNA of the CDR3: TGTGCCAGCAGAACCGGGACGCAGAATTCACCCCTCCACTTT. Translated, it gives CASRTGTQNSPLHF.

The sample holds many counts of this clone. The chain links TRBV2 to TRBJ2-3, with 7 bases fitting TRBD1. Losses at the gene ends were 7 bases for V and 2 bases for J; bases not matched to a gene: 9. Germline loops: CDR1 SNHLY, CDR2 FYNNEI. The CDR3 runs to 15 residues. CDR3 sequence: CASTLRGQTTDTQYF. CDR3 nucleotide sequence: TGTGCCAGCACTCTCAGGGGACAGACCACAGATACGCAGTATTTT.

Only a few counts were recorded for this clone. This sequence may be a read error, since a much larger clone differs from it by one base. V usage is TRBV11-2 and J usage is TRBJ2-3; no definite D call. CDR3 length: 15 residues. CDR1 and CDR2 from the germline V gene are SGHAT and FQNNGV. The CDR3 nucleotides read TGTGCCAGCAGATTAGAATCCGACTTTACAGATACGCAGTATTTT. It is translated as CASRLESDFTDTQYF.

This clone appeared a few times. V is TRBV27 and J is TRBJ2-7, with 12 positions matching TRBD1. After removal of 5 bases from V and 6 bases from J, the junction contained 14 bases not matched to a gene. Germline V gene sequence: CDR1 MNHEY, CDR2 SMNVEV (reference sequence). CDR3 length: 17 residues. The CDR3 region has the DNA TGTGCCAGCAGTCCGCGGCCGACGGGACAGGGGGCTAGCGAGCAGTACTTC. This gives the protein CASSPRPTGQGASEQYF.

This clone came up many times. The rearrangement uses TRBV29-1 and TRBJ2-1; possibly TRBD2 for D (5 bases). The V and J ends lost 4 bases and 2 bases respectively, with 15 bases between them. CDR1 and CDR2 from the germline V gene are SQVTM and ANQGSEA. The CDR3 is 15 residues long. The CDR3 bases are TGCAGCGTTGGAGGGCTGGTTCTAGCCTACAATGAGCAGTTCTTC. Translation: CSVGGLVLAYNEQFF.

At least ten counts were recorded for this clone. The chain carries TRBV12-3 or TRBV12-4 and TRBJ2-2; no clear D gene. V lost 3 bases and J 6 bases, leaving 11 bases between the germline ends. The CDR3 consists of 14 residues. CDR3 in amino acids: CASSLGGLPGELFF. CDR3 nucleotides: TGTGCCAGCAGTTTGGGTGGCCTTCCCGGGGAGCTGTTTTTT.

The table lists this clone with many counts. V gene TRBV6-2 or TRBV6-3 combines with J gene TRBJ1-2; TRBD1 aligns across 9 bases. The CDR3 spans 15 residues. Germline lookup yields CDR1 MNHEY and CDR2 SVGEGT. V dropped 8 bases and J dropped 8; count of bases not matched to a gene: 15. The chain's CDR3 is CASRREIRTGVGYTF. In nucleotides, the CDR3 is TGTGCCAGCCGAAGGGAAATAAGGACAGGGGTCGGCTACACCTTC.

The V call is TRBV18, the J call TRBJ2-2; 7 positions match TRBD1. In germline, CDR1 is KGHSH, CDR2 LQKENI. Losses at the gene ends were 2 bases for V and 4 bases for J; bases not matched to a gene: 7. The CDR3 spans 16 residues. The DNA for the CDR3 is TGTGCCAGCTCACCAGAGGGGGCTATGGGCACCGGGGAGCTGTTTTTT. This codes for CASSPEGAMGTGELFF.

This clone was seen more than once but under ten times. This may come from a read error, since a much larger clone is one base off. The sample carries other DNA sequences with the same CDR3. The rearrangement links TRBV20-1 to TRBJ2-7; 8 bases match TRBD2. The V segment lost 3 bases and the J segment 5 bases; nucleotides outside the gene matches: 12. The CDR3 loop spans 15 amino acids. Per the germline V gene, CDR1 is DFQATT and CDR2 is SNEGSKA (reference sequence). This CDR3 is CSASPISGKGHEQYF. The CDR3 nucleotides are TGCAGTGCTAGCCCTATTAGCGGGAAGGGGCACGAGCAGTACTTC.

In this sample, this clone turned up many times. The J gene is TRBJ1-2, the V gene TRBV6-1; D remains ambiguous. This CDR3 spans 13 amino acids. Germline assignment: CDR1 MNHNS and CDR2 SASEGT. Trimming pared 5 bases from V and 8 bases from J, leaving 15 bases between. The CDR3 reads CASSNGPRSGYTF. CDR3 in DNA: TGTGCCAGCAGTAACGGGCCCCGTTCGGGCTACACCTTC.

There are many counts of this clone. The chain links TRBV5-8 to TRBJ2-7; no clear D. Germline V CDR1 and CDR2: SGHTS, YDEGEE. The CDR3 spans 12 residues. Deletions cut 1 base from V and 2 bases from J, with 4 bases between. As DNA, the CDR3 is TGTGCCAGCAGCTTGCCAGCCTACGAGCAGTACTTC. This gives the protein CASSLPAYEQYF.

This clone was seen repeatedly, ten times or more. Sequence at one end of the junction differs from germline and may be a read error. The gene calls are TRBV10-3 and TRBJ2-7; possibly TRBD1 or TRBD2 for D (5 bases each). This CDR3 spans 12 amino acids. Germline V gene sequence: CDR1 ENHRY, CDR2 SYGVKD. The DNA of the CDR3 is TGTGCCCTCAGCACCGGGACGGACGAGCAGTACTTC. As protein: CALSTGTDEQYF.

The V and J genes are TRBV20-1 and TRBJ1-3, with 8 bases lining up with TRBD1. V shed 1 base and J 4 bases; nucleotides not matched to a gene: 18. The germline CDR1 and CDR2 sequences are DFQATT and SNEGSKA (reference sequence). This CDR3 region has 19 residues. The CDR3 spells CSARGGGQDHDYLGNTIYF. The CDR3 DNA follows: TGCAGTGCTAGAGGGGGGGGACAGGACCACGATTATTTGGGAAACACCATATATTTT.

This clone showed up many times. The gene calls are TRBV3-1 and TRBJ1-4; TRBD1 is a possible D gene (5 bases). CDR1 LGHDT and CDR2 YNNKEL come from the germline V gene (reference sequence). CDR3 length equals 14 residues. V was cut by 0 bases and J by 7 bases, with 9 bases left in between. The DNA for the CDR3 is TGTGCCAGCAGCCAAGAAGAAAGGGGTGAAAAACTGTTTTTT. Translating gives CASSQEERGEKLFF.

The sample holds many counts of this clone. V is TRBV28 and J is TRBJ1-2; 7 bases match TRBD1. The junction had 3 bases not matched to a gene; V was cut back by 5 bases and J by 3 bases. The germline V gene has CDR1 MDHEN and CDR2 SYDVKM. This CDR3 is built from 13 residues. The CDR3 is CASSRTGDYGYTF. CDR3 coding DNA: TGTGCCAGCAGTAGAACAGGGGACTATGGCTACACCTTC.